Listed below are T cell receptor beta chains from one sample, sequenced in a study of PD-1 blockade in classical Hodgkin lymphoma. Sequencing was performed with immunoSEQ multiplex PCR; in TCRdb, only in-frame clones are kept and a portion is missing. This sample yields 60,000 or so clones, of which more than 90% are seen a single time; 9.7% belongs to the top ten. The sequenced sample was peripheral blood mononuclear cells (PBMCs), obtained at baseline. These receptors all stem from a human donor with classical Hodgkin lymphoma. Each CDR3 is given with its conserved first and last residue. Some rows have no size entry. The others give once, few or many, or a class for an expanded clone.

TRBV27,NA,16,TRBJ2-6,CASSLSTGSGANVLTF
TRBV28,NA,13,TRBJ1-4,CASGQGVNEKLFF
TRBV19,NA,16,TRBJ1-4,CASSISFLTSQEKLFF
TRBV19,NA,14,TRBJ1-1,CASIRRYGDTEAFF
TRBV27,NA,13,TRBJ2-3,CASSTLIGYTQYF
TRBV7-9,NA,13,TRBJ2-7,CASGSVLSYEQYF
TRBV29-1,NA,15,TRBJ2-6,CSVADRKSGANVLTF
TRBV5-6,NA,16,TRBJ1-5,CASSLGNGGVNQPQHF
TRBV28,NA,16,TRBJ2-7,CASSGNEREASYEQYF
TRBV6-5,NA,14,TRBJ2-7,CASSFRDRVYEQYF
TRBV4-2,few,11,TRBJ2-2,CASSSAGELFF
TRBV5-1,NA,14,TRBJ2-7,CASGRTGGGYEQYF
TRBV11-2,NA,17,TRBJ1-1,CASSLETTGMLNTEAFF
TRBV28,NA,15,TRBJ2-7,CASNPGGRSSYEQYF
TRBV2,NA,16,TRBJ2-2,CASTSGEGENTGELFF
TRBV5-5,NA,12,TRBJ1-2,CASSSQGDGYTF
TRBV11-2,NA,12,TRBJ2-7,CASGEASYEQYF
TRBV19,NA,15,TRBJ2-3,CASSISAGDTDTQYF
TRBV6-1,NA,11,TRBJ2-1,CASKTYNEQFF
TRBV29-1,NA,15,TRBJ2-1,CSVRGGRLGRNEQFF
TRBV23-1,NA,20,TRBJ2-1,CASSQWNLLPRKTSYNEQFF
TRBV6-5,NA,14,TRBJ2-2,CASSLTSGHGELFF
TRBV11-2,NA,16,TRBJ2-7,CASSLEAGLSTYEQYF
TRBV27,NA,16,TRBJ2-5,CASSLLAGEALETQYF
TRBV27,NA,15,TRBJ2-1,CASSQGQGTYNEQFF
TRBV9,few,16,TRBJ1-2,CASSVGYGGARSGYTF